This T cell receptor beta chain came from a study of vaccination and CD4 T cells after COVID-19. Study background: The authors gave control cultures a CEFX pool, an HIV-1 Nef pool, or no peptide.

V lost 4 bases, J lost 3 bases, and 13 bases lay in between. The germline gives CDR1 SGHNT, CDR2 YYREEE (reference sequence). The CDR3 consists of 14 residues. With respect to this clonotype: The antigen is not known.

Cultured CD4+ T cell DNA was sequenced using the Oncomine TCR Beta short-read assay. TCRdb used MiXCR to reprocess the PCR reads, holding one entry per CDR3 protein. The table includes about 20,000 distinct CDR3 sequences, roughly half detected once. Treatment meaning: roughly ten-day PBMC culture with coronavirus spike peptide pools or control peptides (ViraFEST assay). The sample was CD4+ T cells from blood, cultured in vitro. The rearrangement links TRBV5-4 to TRBJ1-1; D is ambiguous. The source of this sequence is a human donor who had recovered from COVID-19. The DNA of the CDR3 is TGTGCCAGCAGCCACTGGGAGTTGTACACTGAAGCTTTCTTT. Amino acids: CASSHWELYTEAFF.